A single sample gave rise to the 8 T cell receptor beta chains below, sequenced in a study of graft-versus-host responses after intestinal transplantation (dated by TCRdb to the early 2020s). The antigens for these receptors are not known. To prepare the library, the immunoSEQ multiplex PCR assay was applied. TCRdb took over this immuneACCESS table, retaining in-frame rearrangements with V and J assigned. Such tables are incomplete; in checked studies, under half of the missing clones stem from an unresolved V gene, and the remainder is unexplained. This sample is represented by 65,000 to 100,000 clones; under 95% of them were singletons. Of the sample, roughly 0.4% falls within the top ten clones. The meaning of the sample's time point label: cells obtained before transplantation from donor or recipient. The sample here was unstimulated CD8+ T cells sorted from spleen or lymph node cells, taken before transplant. The receptor set was obtained from a human donor who was the organ donor for an intestinal transplant.

This clone has a single count. The chain joins TRBV5-1 to TRBJ2-1; TRBD1 matches at 8 bases. This CDR3 comprises 12 residues. Trimming cost V 0 bases and J 12 bases; bases outside gene matches: 2. Looked up from germline, CDR1 is SGHRS and CDR2 is YFSETQ. DNA for the CDR3: TGCGCCAGCAGCTTGGAGGGGACAGGGCAGTTCTTC. Its translation is CASSLEGTGQFF.

The chain has TRBV9 and TRBJ1-5; 7 positions match TRBD1. J was trimmed by 9 bases and V by 1 base; bases with no gene match: 7. The length of the CDR3 is 14 residues. The germline gives CDR1 SGDLS, CDR2 YYNGEE. CDR3 residues: CASSVFPYRGPQHF. CDR3 nucleotide sequence: TGTGCCAGCAGCGTATTCCCATACAGGGGGCCCCAGCATTTT.

The chain uses TRBV7-8 and TRBJ1-2; 9 bases match TRBD1. Germline V gene lookup returns CDR1 SGHVS and CDR2 FQNEAQ. The CDR3 runs 14 residues. With 1 base clipped from V and 6 bases from J, the junction kept 3 bases outside the gene matches. The CDR3 here is CASSLGTGVHGYTF. The CDR3 DNA reads as TGTGCCAGCAGCTTAGGGACAGGGGTACATGGCTACACCTTC.

The V call is TRBV6-6, the J call TRBJ2-5; 9 bases line up with TRBD2. TRBJ2-7 matches the DNA end more closely, so the J call is doubtful. This CDR3 comprises 15 residues. In germline, CDR1 is MNHNY, CDR2 SVGAGI (reference sequence). The CDR3 DNA sequence: TGTGCCAGCACCCTAGAAGCGGGGGGAGCCTACGAGCAGTACTTC. Protein product: CASTLEAGGAYEQYF.

The V and J genes are TRBV29-1 and TRBJ2-1; tentative D call: TRBD2 (6 bases). Trimming removed 4 bases from V and 0 bases from J, with 13 bases in between. Per the germline V gene, CDR1 is SQVTM and CDR2 is ANQGSEA. There are 15 residues in the CDR3. The CDR3 coding sequence is TGCAGCGTTGCCCCCCGGGGGAGCTCCTACAATGAGCAGTTCTTC. Translation: CSVAPRGSSYNEQFF.

The chain has TRBV12-5 and TRBJ1-5; no clear D gene. The CDR3 is 13 amino acids. The germline V and J ends were trimmed by 4 bases and 0 bases, with 4 bases remaining between them. The germline V gene encodes CDR1 LGHNT and CDR2 FRNRAP. The CDR3 here is CASGSYSNQPQHF. In nucleotides, the CDR3 is TGTGCTAGTGGTTCCTATAGCAATCAGCCCCAGCATTTT. Full variable domain (remainder filled in from reference TRBV12-5 and TRBJ1-5): DARVTQTPRHKVTEMGQEVTMRCQPILGHNTVFWYRQTMMQGLELLAYFRNRAPLDDSGMPKDRFSAEMPDATLATLKIQPSEPRDSAVYFCASGSYSNQPQHFGDGTRLSIL.

The V gene is TRBV19, the J gene TRBJ2-5; 7 positions match TRBD1. Per the germline V gene, CDR1 is LNHDA and CDR2 is SQIVND (reference sequence). The V and J ends lost 7 bases and 5 bases, in that order; junction bases with no gene match: 7. The length of the CDR3 is 13 residues. The CDR3 region is CASNRGGGETQYF. CDR3 coding DNA: TGTGCCAGTAATAGAGGGGGCGGGGAGACCCAGTACTTC.

Concerning this clone: One end of the junction varies from germline; a read error may be responsible. This rearrangement joins TRBV7-7 to TRBJ2-3, with a possible D match to TRBD1 (6 bases). This CDR3 has 15 residues. Germline CDR1 SSHAT, CDR2 FNYEAQ (reference sequence). In nucleotides, the CDR3 is TGTGCTAGCACCAAGGAAGGGGGAGGCACAGATACGCAGTATTTT. It encodes CASTKEGGGTDTQYF.